The entry that follows covers one TCR beta chain sequence. This clone was counted only a few times. Its antigen is still unknown. Per-nucleotide qualities are absent, and no much larger clonotype sits a single base away. The data are from a study of OX40 agonist ivuxolimab in advanced cancers. For the study in its entirety: Ivuxolimab, which targeted the costimulatory receptor OX40 (CD134), was an agonistic, fully human IgG2 monoclonal antibody. Intravenous ivuxolimab was administered to patients every 2 weeks at six dose levels: 0.01, 0.1, 0.3, 1.5, 3 and 10 mg/kg. Of the approximately 50 dose-escalation patients, hepatocellular carcinoma was present in about 20, melanoma in around 15, renal cell carcinoma in 9 and head and neck cancer in 9. In the dose-escalation cohort, approximately 80% of patients were male, and the mean age was 60 years with a range of 23 to 79. Prior anti-PD-1, anti-PD-L1 or anti-CTLA-4 therapy was permitted, and checkpoint inhibitors had been received by roughly 42% of dose-escalation patients. Partial responses occurred in three dose-escalation patients, of whom one had hepatocellular carcinoma and two had cutaneous melanoma. Peripheral TCRbeta sequencing aimed to test whether ivuxolimab altered TCR sequence diversity and caused clonal T-cell expansion. The paper covers the monotherapy dose-escalation part of the phase I ivuxolimab trial, which included N ≈ 54 patients. Beyond this particular receptor, the publication reports: Low levels of normalized T-cell clonal expansion were also seen in some patients who did not respond. In the 0.1-3.0 mg/kg groups, partial responders were among the patients with the lowest normalized peripheral clonal expansion, particularly in CD8+ T cells. The antigen specificity of the clonally expanded peripheral T cells was not determined. At doses of 0.1 to 3.0 mg/kg, clonal expansion of both CD4+ and CD8+ blood T cells was observed from baseline to week 6. After ivuxolimab, expanded clones were on average more numerous among CD8+ T cells than among CD4+ T cells.

Genomic DNA was extracted from sorted cells for sequencing of the TCRbeta CDR3 region. The immunoSEQ Assay was used to sequence the TCRbeta CDR3 regions. TCRdb holds this immuneACCESS table with in-frame rearrangements only. Some clones are missing; in checked studies, unresolved V genes explain under half, and the rest has no known cause. This sample holds about 77,000 clones; over 85% were observed only once. The ten top clones hold approximately 2.4% of the sample. Patients with autoimmune disease history or receiving systemic immunosuppression were excluded from the trial. Peripheral blood for TCR sequencing was collected from all dose cohorts at baseline, on cycle 4 day 1, and on cycle 7 day 1. Samples were obtained from an open-label, multicenter, first-in-human phase I dose-escalation trial of ivuxolimab. Adults with locally advanced or metastatic melanoma, renal cell carcinoma, hepatocellular carcinoma or head and neck squamous cell carcinoma were enrolled in the trial. Before TCR sequencing, CD4+ T cells and CD8+ T cells from peripheral blood were sorted into separate populations.

The sample consisted of CD4+ or CD8+ T cells sorted from blood, taken in a trial of the OX40 agonist ivuxolimab. This clonotype was obtained from an adult with an advanced solid tumor such as melanoma, head and neck, liver or kidney cancer.

The CDR3 reads CASSLWVSNYGYTF. The DNA sequence is given as TGTGCCAGCAGCTTATGGGTATCTAACTATGGCTACACCTTC. This receptor chain uses TRBV7-2 and TRBJ1-2, with the D gene too uncertain to name. Sequences SGHTA (CDR1) and FQGNSA (CDR2) are obtained from the germline V gene. V gives up 2 bases and J gives up 0 bases, and the segment between their germline ends measures 7 bases. Measured from the cysteine to the phenylalanine, the CDR3 is 14 residues long. The kept DNA is CDR3 alone, 42 bases in frame from the first base.